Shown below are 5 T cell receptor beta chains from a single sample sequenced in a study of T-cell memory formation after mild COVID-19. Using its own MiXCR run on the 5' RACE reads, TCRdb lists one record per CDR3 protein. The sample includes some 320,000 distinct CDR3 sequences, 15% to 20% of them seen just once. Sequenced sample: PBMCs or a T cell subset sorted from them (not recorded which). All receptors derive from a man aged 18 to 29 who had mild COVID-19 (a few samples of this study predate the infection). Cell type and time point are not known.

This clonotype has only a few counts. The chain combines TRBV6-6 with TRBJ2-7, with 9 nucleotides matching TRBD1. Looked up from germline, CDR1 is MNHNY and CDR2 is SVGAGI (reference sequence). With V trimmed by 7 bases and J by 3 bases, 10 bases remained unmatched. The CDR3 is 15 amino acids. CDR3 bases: TGTGCCAGCACCCAGGGACAGGGTTATCGCTACGAGCAGTACTTC. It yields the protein CASTQGQGYRYEQYF.

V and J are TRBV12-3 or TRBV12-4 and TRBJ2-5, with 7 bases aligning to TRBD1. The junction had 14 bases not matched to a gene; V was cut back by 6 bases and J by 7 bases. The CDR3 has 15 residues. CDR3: CASSSGTAVQGTQYF. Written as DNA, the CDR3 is TGTGCCAGCAGCTCCGGGACAGCGGTTCAGGGGACCCAGTACTTC.

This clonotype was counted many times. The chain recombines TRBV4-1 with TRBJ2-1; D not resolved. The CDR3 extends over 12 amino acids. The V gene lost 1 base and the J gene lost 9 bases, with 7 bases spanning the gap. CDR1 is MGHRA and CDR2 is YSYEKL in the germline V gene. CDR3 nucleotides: TGCGCCAGCAGCCAAGTTTTTGGTGAGCAGTTCTTC. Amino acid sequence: CASSQVFGEQFF.

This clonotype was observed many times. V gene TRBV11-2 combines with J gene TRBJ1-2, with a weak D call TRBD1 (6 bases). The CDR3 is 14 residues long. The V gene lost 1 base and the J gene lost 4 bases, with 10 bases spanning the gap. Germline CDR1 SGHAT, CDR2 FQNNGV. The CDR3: CASSLGLGAYGYTF. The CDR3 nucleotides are TGTGCCAGCAGCTTAGGTCTGGGGGCCTATGGCTACACCTTC.

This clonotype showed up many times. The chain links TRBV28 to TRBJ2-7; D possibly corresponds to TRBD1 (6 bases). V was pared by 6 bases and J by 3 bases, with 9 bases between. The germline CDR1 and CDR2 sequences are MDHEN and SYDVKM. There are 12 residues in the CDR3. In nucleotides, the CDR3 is TGTGCCAGCAGCATGGACAGCTACGAGCAGTACGTC. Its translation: CASSMDSYEQYV.